This T cell receptor (beta chain) was profiled in a study of brain metastases from non-small cell lung cancer. The repertoire was sequenced with immunoSEQ multiplex PCR; TCRdb's copy has only in-frame clones and lacks some. The sample includes about 1,500 clones, 91% of them seen just once. The CDR3 has 14 amino acids. The germline V gene encodes CDR1 MNHEY and CDR2 SMNVEV (reference sequence). With V trimmed by 7 bases and J by 4 bases, 1 base remained unmatched. V usage is TRBV27 and J usage is TRBJ2-1; 13 nucleotides agree with TRBD2. Sequences were obtained from tumor-adjacent normal tissue. This TCR was sampled from a donor at least 40 years old with non-small cell lung cancer. CDR3 loop: CASTTSGGYNEQFF. The CDR3 nucleotides are TGTGCCAGCACGACTAGCGGGGGGTACAATGAGCAGTTCTTC.